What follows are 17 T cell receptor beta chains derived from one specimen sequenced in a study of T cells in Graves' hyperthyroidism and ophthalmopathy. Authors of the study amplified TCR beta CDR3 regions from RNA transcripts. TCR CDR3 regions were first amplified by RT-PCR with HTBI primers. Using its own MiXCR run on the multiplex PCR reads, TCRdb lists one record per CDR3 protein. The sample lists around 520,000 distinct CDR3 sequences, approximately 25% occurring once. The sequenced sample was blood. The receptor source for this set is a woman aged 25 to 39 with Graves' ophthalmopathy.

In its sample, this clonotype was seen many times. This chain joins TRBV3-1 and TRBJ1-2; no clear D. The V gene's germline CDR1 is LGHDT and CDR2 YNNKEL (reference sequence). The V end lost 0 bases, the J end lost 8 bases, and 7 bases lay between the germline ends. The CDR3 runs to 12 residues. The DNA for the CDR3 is TGTGCCAGCAGCCAAGATGGCCGGGGCTACACCTTC. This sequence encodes CASSQDGRGYTF.

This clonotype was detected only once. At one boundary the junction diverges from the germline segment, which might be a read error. The CDR3 DNA reads TGTGCCACCAGCAGAGATAGGGCAGCTAACTATGGCTGCACCTTC. Translated, it gives CATSRDRAANYGCTF. The chain joins TRBV15 to TRBJ1-2; D not certain. Germline lookup yields CDR1 LNHNV and CDR2 YYDKDF (reference sequence). This CDR3 is 15 amino acids long.

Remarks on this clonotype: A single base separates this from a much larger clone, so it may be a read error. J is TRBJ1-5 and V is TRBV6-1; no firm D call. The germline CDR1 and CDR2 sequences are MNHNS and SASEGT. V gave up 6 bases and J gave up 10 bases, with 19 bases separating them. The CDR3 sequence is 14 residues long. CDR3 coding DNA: TGTGCCAGCAGCCTCGCCCTAGCGGGTCATCCCCAGCATTTT. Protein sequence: CASSLALAGHPQHF.

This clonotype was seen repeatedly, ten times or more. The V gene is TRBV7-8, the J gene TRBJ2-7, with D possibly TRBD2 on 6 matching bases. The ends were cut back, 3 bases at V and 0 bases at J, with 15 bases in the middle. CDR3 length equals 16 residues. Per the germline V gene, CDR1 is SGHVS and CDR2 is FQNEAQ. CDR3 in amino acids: CASSFPRAGSSYEQYF. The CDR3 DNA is TGTGCCAGCAGCTTCCCCCGGGCGGGGAGCTCCTACGAGCAGTACTTC.

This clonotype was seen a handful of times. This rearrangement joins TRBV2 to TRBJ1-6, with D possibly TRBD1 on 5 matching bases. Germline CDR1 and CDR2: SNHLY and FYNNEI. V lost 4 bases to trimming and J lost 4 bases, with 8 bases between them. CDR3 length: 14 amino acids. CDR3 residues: CASSARQYNSPLHF. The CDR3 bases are TGTGCCAGCAGTGCTAGACAGTATAATTCACCCCTCCACTTT.

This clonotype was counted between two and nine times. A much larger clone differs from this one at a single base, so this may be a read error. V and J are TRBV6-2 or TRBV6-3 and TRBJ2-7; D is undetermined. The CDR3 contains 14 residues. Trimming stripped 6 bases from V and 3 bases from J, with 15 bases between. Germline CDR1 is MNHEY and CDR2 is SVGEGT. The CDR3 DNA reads TGTGCCAGCAGACCGGACCTAAACCTCTACGAGCAGTACTTC. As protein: CASRPDLNLYEQYF.

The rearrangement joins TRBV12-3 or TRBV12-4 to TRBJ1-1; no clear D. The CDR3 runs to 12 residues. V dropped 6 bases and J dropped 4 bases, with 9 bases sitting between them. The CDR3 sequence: CASREDTTEAFF. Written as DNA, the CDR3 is TGTGCCAGCAGAGAAGACACCACTGAAGCTTTCTTT.

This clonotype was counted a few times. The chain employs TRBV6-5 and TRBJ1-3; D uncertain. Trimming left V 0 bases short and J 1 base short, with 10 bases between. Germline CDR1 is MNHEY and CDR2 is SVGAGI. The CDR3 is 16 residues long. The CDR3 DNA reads TGTGCCAGCAGTTACTCGATCGTGCGGTCTGGAAACACCATATATTTT. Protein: CASSYSIVRSGNTIYF.

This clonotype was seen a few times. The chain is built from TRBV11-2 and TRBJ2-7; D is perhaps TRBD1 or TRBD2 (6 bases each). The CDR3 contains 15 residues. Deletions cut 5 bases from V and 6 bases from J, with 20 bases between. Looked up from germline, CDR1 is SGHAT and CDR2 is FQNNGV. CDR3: CASSNNLRGGGEQYF. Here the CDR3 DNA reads TGTGCCAGCAGCAATAACCTGCGAGGGGGAGGCGAGCAGTACTTC.

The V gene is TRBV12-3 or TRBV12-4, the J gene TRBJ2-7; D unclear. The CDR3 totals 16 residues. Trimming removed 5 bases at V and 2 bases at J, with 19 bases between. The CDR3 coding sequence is TGTGCCAGCAGTGCGGAGCCCAGCAGGCAGCCCTACGAGCAGTACTTC. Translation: CASSAEPSRQPYEQYF.

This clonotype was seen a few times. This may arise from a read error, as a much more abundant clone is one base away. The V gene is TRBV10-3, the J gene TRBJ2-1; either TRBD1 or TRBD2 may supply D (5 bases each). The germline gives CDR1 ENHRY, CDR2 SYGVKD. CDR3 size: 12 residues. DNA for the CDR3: TGTGCCCTCAGCTGGGACGCCCGAGAGCAGTTCTTC. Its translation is CALSWDAREQFF.

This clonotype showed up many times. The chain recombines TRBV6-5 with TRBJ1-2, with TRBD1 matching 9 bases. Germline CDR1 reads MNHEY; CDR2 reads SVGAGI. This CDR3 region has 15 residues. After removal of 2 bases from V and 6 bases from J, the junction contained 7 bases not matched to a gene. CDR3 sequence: CASSYTTGQGDGYTF. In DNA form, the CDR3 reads TGTGCCAGCAGTTACACAACGGGACAGGGCGATGGCTACACCTTC.

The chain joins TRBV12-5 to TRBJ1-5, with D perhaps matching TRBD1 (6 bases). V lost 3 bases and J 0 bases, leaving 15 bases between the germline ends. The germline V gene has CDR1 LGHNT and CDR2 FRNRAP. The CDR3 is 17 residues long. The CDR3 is CASGFLGTPYSNQPQHF. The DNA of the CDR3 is TGTGCTAGTGGTTTCCTGGGGACACCCTATAGCAATCAGCCCCAGCATTTT.

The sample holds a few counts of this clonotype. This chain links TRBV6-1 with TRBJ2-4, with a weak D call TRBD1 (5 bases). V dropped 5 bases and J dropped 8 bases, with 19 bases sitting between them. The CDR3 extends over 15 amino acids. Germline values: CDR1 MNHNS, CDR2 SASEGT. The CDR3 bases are TGTGCCAGCAGTCTCGCGTTGGACAATGGCTACATTCAGTACTTC. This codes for CASSLALDNGYIQYF.

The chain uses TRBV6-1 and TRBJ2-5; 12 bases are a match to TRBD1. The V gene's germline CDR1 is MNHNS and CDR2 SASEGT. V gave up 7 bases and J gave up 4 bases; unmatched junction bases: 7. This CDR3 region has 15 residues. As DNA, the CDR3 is TGTGCCAGCAAAAGGGACAGGGGGCAGGGAGAGACCCAGTACTTC. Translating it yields CASKRDRGQGETQYF.

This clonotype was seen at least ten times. CDR3 sequence reads: CASSLRVAKNIQYF. The CDR3, as DNA: TGTGCCAGCAGCCTCAGAGTGGCCAAAAACATTCAGTACTTC. The chain combines TRBV28 with TRBJ2-4; D uncertain. The CDR3 totals 14 residues. Trimming took off 6 bases at V and 1 base at J, with 10 bases between the two ends. Germline CDR1 MDHEN, CDR2 SYDVKM.

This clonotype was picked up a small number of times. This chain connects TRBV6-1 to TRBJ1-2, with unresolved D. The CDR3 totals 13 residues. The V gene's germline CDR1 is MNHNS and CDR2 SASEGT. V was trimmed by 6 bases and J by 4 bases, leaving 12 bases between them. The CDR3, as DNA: TGTGCCAGCAGCCCCCAGAAGTCCTATGGCTACACCTTC. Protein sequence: CASSPQKSYGYTF.